Listed below are T cell receptor beta chains from one sample, sequenced in a study of CD4+ T cells in melanoma. Repertoires were generated with immunoSEQ multiplex PCR, while TCRdb's copy carries only in-frame clones and drops some. The sample lists around 100,000 clones; over 80% were seen once. The sequenced sample consisted of peripheral blood. The receptor source for this set is a human donor with melanoma. The conserved cysteine and the conserved F or W are not part of the CDR3 here.

v_gene: TRBV2
j_gene: TRBJ2-3
CDR3aa: ASSDSTGVTDTQY

v_gene: TRBV9
j_gene: TRBJ2-5
CDR3aa: ASSGTGGLGRETQY

v_gene: TRBV6-1
j_gene: TRBJ2-7
CDR3aa: ASSARLGTGAYEQY

v_gene: TRBV5-1
j_gene: TRBJ2-1
CDR3aa: ASSMNRQGRGEQF

v_gene: TRBV7-2
j_gene: TRBJ2-7
CDR3aa: ASSPDLGPSPEQY

v_gene: TRBV23-1
j_gene: TRBJ1-5
CDR3aa: ASPPCSAQPQH

v_gene: TRBV11-3
j_gene: TRBJ2-2
CDR3aa: ASSDTGELF

v_gene: TRBV14
j_gene: TRBJ2-1
CDR3aa: ASSPPSGFDEQF

v_gene: TRBV7-8
j_gene: TRBJ2-1
CDR3aa: ASSLVIRDNEQF

v_gene: TRBV7-6
j_gene: -
CDR3aa: ASSPFTGSEQY

v_gene: TRBV7-3
j_gene: TRBJ2-6
CDR3aa: ASSTTGVRSGANVLT

v_gene: TRBV30
j_gene: TRBJ2-1
CDR3aa: AWSVGSYNEQF

v_gene: TRBV11-3
j_gene: TRBJ2-3
CDR3aa: ASGAGGRDTQY

v_gene: TRBV2
j_gene: TRBJ2-5
CDR3aa: ASTEDGGLAVGRAQY

v_gene: TRBV5-1
j_gene: TRBJ2-5
CDR3aa: ASSPLGVGETQY

v_gene: TRBV11-2
j_gene: TRBJ2-2
CDR3aa: ASSLRASATGELF

v_gene: TRBV28
j_gene: TRBJ1-5
CDR3aa: ASSLWGTGDRQPQH

v_gene: TRBV19
j_gene: TRBJ2-2
CDR3aa: ASSRQGANTGELF

v_gene: TRBV6-5
j_gene: TRBJ2-3
CDR3aa: ASSPPDTQY

v_gene: TRBV27
j_gene: TRBJ2-7
CDR3aa: ASSAGAGGLGYEQY

v_gene: TRBV19
j_gene: TRBJ1-5
CDR3aa: ASSPRDRGQPQH

v_gene: TRBV6-6
j_gene: TRBJ2-7
CDR3aa: ASKPNREDEQY

v_gene: TRBV5-1
j_gene: TRBJ1-6
CDR3aa: ASSKDRGNSPLH

v_gene: TRBV25-1
j_gene: TRBJ1-3
CDR3aa: ASSDTASSGNTIY

v_gene: TRBV7-2
j_gene: TRBJ2-1
CDR3aa: ASSLGQRNNEQF

v_gene: TRBV5-1
j_gene: TRBJ2-1
CDR3aa: ASSYGQGATEQF

v_gene: TRBV25-1
j_gene: TRBJ2-5
CDR3aa: ASSEYQRIETQY

v_gene: TRBV5-4
j_gene: TRBJ2-2
CDR3aa: ASSLSRLGAGELF

v_gene: TRBV7-2
j_gene: TRBJ2-1
CDR3aa: ASVRERQINEQF

v_gene: TRBV28
j_gene: TRBJ2-2
CDR3aa: ASSLYRSGELF

v_gene: TRBV7-2
j_gene: TRBJ2-5
CDR3aa: ASSLYQGGETQY

v_gene: TRBV28
j_gene: TRBJ2-5
CDR3aa: ASSYPGRTQETQY

v_gene: TRBV27
j_gene: TRBJ2-1
CDR3aa: ASSLDPGHLYNEQF

v_gene: TRBV4-3
j_gene: TRBJ2-1
CDR3aa: ASSQDIARREQF

v_gene: TRBV9
j_gene: TRBJ2-5
CDR3aa: ASSVEGGQSETQY

v_gene: TRBV7-9
j_gene: TRBJ1-1
CDR3aa: ASSPVGGPNTEAF

v_gene: TRBV13
j_gene: TRBJ2-7
CDR3aa: ASSPPVKSYEQY

v_gene: TRBV18
j_gene: TRBJ2-1
CDR3aa: ASSPGPPNNEQF

v_gene: TRBV6-6
j_gene: TRBJ2-3
CDR3aa: ASSPLAGSTDTQY

v_gene: TRBV6-5
j_gene: TRBJ1-2
CDR3aa: ASSPGQRDYGYT

v_gene: TRBV21-1
j_gene: TRBJ1-5
CDR3aa: ASSTPVPARSQPQH

v_gene: TRBV5-4
j_gene: TRBJ1-6
CDR3aa: ASSLTTGINSPLH

v_gene: TRBV9
j_gene: TRBJ2-1
CDR3aa: ASSVATTGGVF

v_gene: TRBV5-6
j_gene: TRBJ1-2
CDR3aa: ASSFGGARGYT